This TCR beta chain derives from a study of OX40 agonist ivuxolimab in advanced cancers. Across the study: Patients assigned to dose escalation were diagnosed with hepatocellular carcinoma, melanoma, renal cell or head and neck cancer. Aged about 20 to 80 with a mean of about 63 years, they were roughly 83% male.

In the case of this clone: Its cognate antigen is unknown.

Points from the study as a whole: More expanded clones were seen, on average, in CD8+ T cells than in CD4+. Which antigen the expanded peripheral T cells recognized is unknown.

J gave up 3 bases and V 2 bases, and 9 bases lay outside the gene matches. Germline-derived CDR1 and CDR2 are SGHVS and FNYEAQ. This CDR3 has 19 amino acids. Data came from immunoSEQ multiplex PCR; TCRdb stores just in-frame clones and leaves some out. Altogether roughly 80,000 clones are present, 85% to 95% being singletons, with the ten largest covering approximately 14%. This chain connects TRBV7-6 to TRBJ2-1; 14 bases match TRBD2. The sequencing used CD4+ or CD8+ T cells sorted from blood, collected in a trial of the OX40 agonist ivuxolimab. This TCR came from an adult with an advanced solid tumor such as melanoma, head and neck, liver or kidney cancer. For the CDR3, the DNA is TGTGCCAGCAGCTTATCGGGACTAGCGGGAGCCCACGGCTACAATGAGCAGTTCTTC. Translation: CASSLSGLAGAHGYNEQFF.